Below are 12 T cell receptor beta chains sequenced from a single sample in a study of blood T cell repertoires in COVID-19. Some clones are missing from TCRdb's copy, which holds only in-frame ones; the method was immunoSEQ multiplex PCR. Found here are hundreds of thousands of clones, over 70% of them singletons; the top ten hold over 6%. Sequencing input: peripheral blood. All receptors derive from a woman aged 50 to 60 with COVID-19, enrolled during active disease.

This CDR3 is CASSQGLTNQPQHF. The CDR3 DNA follows: TGTGCCAGCTCACAGGGGCTGACTAATCAGCCCCAGCATTTT. The V call is TRBV18, the J call TRBJ1-5, with D possibly TRBD1 on 5 matching bases. The CDR3 is 14 residues long. Germline CDR1 is KGHSH and CDR2 is LQKENI. V was clipped by 4 bases and J by 4 bases, with 11 bases between them.

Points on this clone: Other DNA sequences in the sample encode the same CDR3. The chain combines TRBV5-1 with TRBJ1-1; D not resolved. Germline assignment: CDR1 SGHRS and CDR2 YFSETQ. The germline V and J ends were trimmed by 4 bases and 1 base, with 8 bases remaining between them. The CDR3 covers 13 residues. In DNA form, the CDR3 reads TGCGCCAGCAGCATCCAGGAGAACACTGAAGCTTTCTTT. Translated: CASSIQENTEAFF.

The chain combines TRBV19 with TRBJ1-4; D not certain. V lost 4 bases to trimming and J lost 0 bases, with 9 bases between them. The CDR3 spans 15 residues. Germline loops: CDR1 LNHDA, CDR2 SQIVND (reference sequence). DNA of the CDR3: TGTGCCAGTAGTAAAACAAGCGCAACTAATGAAAAACTGTTTTTT. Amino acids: CASSKTSATNEKLFF.

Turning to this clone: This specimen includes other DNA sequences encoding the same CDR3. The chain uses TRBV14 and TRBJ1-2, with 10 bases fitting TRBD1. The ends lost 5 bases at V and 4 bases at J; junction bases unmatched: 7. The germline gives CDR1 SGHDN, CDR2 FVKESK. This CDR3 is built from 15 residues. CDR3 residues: CASSLPGQGFYGYTF. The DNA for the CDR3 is TGTGCCAGCAGCTTGCCGGGACAGGGGTTCTATGGCTACACCTTC.

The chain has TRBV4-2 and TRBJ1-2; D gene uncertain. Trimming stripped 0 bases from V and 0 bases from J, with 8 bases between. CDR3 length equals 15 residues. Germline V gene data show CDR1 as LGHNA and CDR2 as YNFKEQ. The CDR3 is CASSQDFSANYGYTF. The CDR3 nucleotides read TGTGCCAGCAGCCAAGATTTCAGTGCTAACTATGGCTACACCTTC.

As DNA, the CDR3 is TGTGCCAGCAGCTTTTCGGGGGGTGAAGCTTTCTTT. Protein product: CASSFSGGEAFF. This rearrangement joins TRBV7-9 to TRBJ1-1, with D perhaps matching TRBD1 (5 bases). The V and J ends lost 3 bases and 7 bases respectively, with 9 bases between them. CDR1 is SEHNR, CDR2 FQNEAQ, per germline (reference sequence). CDR3 length: 12 residues.

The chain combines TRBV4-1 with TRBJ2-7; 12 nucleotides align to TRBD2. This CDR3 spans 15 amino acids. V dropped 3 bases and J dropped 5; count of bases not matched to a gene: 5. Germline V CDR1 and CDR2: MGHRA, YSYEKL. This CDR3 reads CASSQTSGSPHEQYF. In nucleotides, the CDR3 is TGCGCCAGCAGCCAGACTAGCGGGAGTCCTCACGAGCAGTACTTC.

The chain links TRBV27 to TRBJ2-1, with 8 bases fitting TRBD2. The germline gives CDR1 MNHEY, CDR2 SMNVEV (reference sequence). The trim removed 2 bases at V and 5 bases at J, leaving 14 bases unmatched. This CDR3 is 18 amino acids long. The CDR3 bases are TGTGCCAGCAGTTTAGAGAGGGGGGGACTAGTCCGAAACAATGAGCAGTTCTTC. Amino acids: CASSLERGGLVRNNEQFF.

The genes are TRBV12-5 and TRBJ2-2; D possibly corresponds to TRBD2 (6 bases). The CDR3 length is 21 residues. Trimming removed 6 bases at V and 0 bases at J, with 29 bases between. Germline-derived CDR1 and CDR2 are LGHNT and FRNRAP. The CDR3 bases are TGTGCTAGTGGCCGCGACTCCGGAGGGCGGTGGGGGGAAACGAACACCGGGGAGCTGTTTTTT. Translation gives CASGRDSGGRWGETNTGELFF.

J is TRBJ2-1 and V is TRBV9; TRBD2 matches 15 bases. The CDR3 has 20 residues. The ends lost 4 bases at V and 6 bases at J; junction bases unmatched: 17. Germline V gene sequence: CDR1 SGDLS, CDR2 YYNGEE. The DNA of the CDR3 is TGTGCCAGCAGCCCCCAATACGGGACTAGCGGGAGGTCCTATTTCAATGAGCAGTTCTTC. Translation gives CASSPQYGTSGRSYFNEQFF.

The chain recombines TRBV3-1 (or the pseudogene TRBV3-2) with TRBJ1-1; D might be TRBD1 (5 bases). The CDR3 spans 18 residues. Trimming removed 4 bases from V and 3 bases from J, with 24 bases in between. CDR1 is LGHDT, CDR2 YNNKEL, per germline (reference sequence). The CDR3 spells CASSPLGQGRIGDTEAFF. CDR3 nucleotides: TGTGCCAGCAGCCCTCTGGGGCAGGGTAGGATTGGGGACACTGAAGCTTTCTTT.

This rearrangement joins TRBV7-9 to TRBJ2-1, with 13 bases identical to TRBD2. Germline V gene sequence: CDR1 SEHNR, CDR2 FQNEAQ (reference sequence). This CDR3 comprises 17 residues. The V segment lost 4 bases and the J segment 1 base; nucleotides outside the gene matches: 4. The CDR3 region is CASSSGTSGVSYNEQFF. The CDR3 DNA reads TGTGCCAGCAGCTCAGGGACTAGCGGGGTATCCTACAATGAGCAGTTCTTC.